These T cell receptor beta chains were read from a single sample in a study of T cells in localized non-small cell lung cancer. This table comes from immunoSEQ multiplex PCR, and its TCRdb copy is limited to in-frame clones, with some not included. The sample records tens of thousands of clones, approximately 88% being singletons. The sample was peripheral blood, taken before any cancer treatment. The source of these receptors is a woman aged 35 to 70 with stage I lung adenocarcinoma. Each CDR3 is given with its conserved first and last residue. The D gene is left open where the match is weak. Some rows mark clone size as missing; the rest say once, few, many or name a class of expanded clone.

j_gene | d_gene | v_gene | abundance | CDR3nt | CDR3aa
TRBJ1-2 | NA | TRBV5-1 | NA | TGCGCCAGCAGCTTGGGGGGGACGAGCAACTATGGCTACACCTTC | CASSLGGTSNYGYTF
TRBJ1-3 | NA | TRBV15 | NA | TGTGCCACCAGCAGAGATTCTCAGGGAACTGGAAACACCATATATTTT | CATSRDSQGTGNTIYF
TRBJ2-4 | NA | TRBV21-1 | NA | TGTGCCAGCAGCCAGACGTTCCAGGGCAGCGTGTCCAAAAACATTCAGTACTTC | CASSQTFQGSVSKNIQYF
TRBJ1-5 | TRBD1 | TRBV5-3 | few | TGTGCCAGAAGCACCCGACAGGGGGAGTTAAGGGGCCTAAATCAGCCCCAGCATTTT | CARSTRQGELRGLNQPQHF
TRBJ2-5 | NA | TRBV2 | NA | TGTGCCAGCCGAAGAGGAGGGACAGCGATCACGGGGGAGACCCAGTACTTC | CASRRGGTAITGETQYF
TRBJ2-5 | TRBD2 | TRBV15 | NA | TGTGCCACCAGCAGAGGGACTAGCGGGAGTCACTCCCAAGAGACCCAGTACTTC | CATSRGTSGSHSQETQYF
TRBJ1-6 | NA | TRBV18 | NA | TGTGCCAGCTCACCACTTCCGGACCCATTTAATTCACCCCTCCACTTT | CASSPLPDPFNSPLHF
TRBJ2-2 | NA | TRBV4-1 | NA | TGCGCCAGCAGCCAAGAACCAGCGGAAACCGGGGAGCTGTTTTTT | CASSQEPAETGELFF
TRBJ1-2 | NA | TRBV10-3 | NA | TGTGCCATCAGTGATAATGACAGACCTAACTATGGCTACACCTTC | CAISDNDRPNYGYTF
TRBJ2-2 | TRBD1 | TRBV5-1 | NA | TGCGCCAGCAGCCCGCTTGCCGGGACAGGGAACACCGGGGAGCTGTTTTTT | CASSPLAGTGNTGELFF
TRBJ2-1 | TRBD2 | TRBV19 | NA | TGTGCCAGTAGTCTCGGACTAGCGGGGAGGAATGAGCAGTTCTTC | CASSLGLAGRNEQFF
TRBJ2-3 | NA | TRBV27 | NA | TGTGCCAGCGGATCTGAATGGGGCACAGATACGCAGTATTTT | CASGSEWGTDTQYF